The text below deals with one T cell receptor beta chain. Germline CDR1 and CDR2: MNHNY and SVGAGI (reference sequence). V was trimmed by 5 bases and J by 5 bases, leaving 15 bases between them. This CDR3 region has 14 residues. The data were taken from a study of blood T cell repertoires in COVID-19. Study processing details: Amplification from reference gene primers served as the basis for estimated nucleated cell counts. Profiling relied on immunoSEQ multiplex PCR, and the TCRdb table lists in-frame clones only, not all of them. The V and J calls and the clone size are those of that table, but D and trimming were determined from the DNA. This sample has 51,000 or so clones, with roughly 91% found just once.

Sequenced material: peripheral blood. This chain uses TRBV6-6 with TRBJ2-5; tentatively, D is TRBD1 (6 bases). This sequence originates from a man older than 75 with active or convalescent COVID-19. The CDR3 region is CASSGGGGRETQYF. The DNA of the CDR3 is TGTGCCAGCAGTGGTGGTGGGGGCCGTGAGACCCAGTACTTC.